Listed here are 24 T cell receptor beta chains from one sample, sequenced in a study of a mutant IDH1 vaccine in newly diagnosed glioma. The time point here: week 23, last vaccination. Vaccination used 300 ug of mutant IDH1 20-mer peptide per dose, with topical imiquimod. Their antigens are not known. The table came from immunoSEQ multiplex PCR; TCRdb's copy has only in-frame clones and leaves some out. Of roughly 76,000 clones in the sample, roughly 85% were seen once. Source: PBMCs, taken from a glioma patient whose treatment included an IDH1 peptide vaccine. Source of these receptors: a man aged 25 to 45 with glioma. Some clones in this sample may be carry-over from other donors' samples.

The chain's CDR3 is CASRRAEVGTEAFF. In nucleotides, the CDR3 is TGCGCCTCTCGTAGGGCCGAGGTCGGCACTGAAGCTTTCTTT. The chain couples TRBV4-1 to TRBJ1-1; no definite D call. This CDR3 spans 14 amino acids. V was trimmed by 11 bases and J by 4 bases, leaving 20 bases between them. CDR1 MGHRA and CDR2 YSYEKL come from the germline V gene.

V and J are TRBV25-1 and TRBJ2-5; possibly TRBD1 for D (6 bases). Germline lookup yields CDR1 MGHDK and CDR2 SYGVNS. The germline V and J ends were trimmed by 2 bases and 2 bases, with 12 bases remaining between them. This CDR3 contains 15 residues. The CDR3 DNA reads TGTGCCAGCAGTGAAGGTTACAGGGTACAAGAGACCCAGTACTTC. It yields the protein CASSEGYRVQETQYF.

The chain recombines TRBV29-1 with TRBJ2-1; D possibly corresponds to TRBD1 (6 bases). Between the trimmed V and J ends, which lost 7 bases and 7 bases, there was a span of 14 bases. The germline CDR1 and CDR2 sequences are SQVTM and ANQGSEA. There are 12 residues in the CDR3. Written as DNA, the CDR3 is TGCAGCGCTGGGTCAGGGGAGAATGAGCAGTTCTTC. Protein: CSAGSGENEQFF.

As concerns this clone: Germline and junction disagree at one end, which may indicate a read error. The chain couples TRBV9 to TRBJ1-3; no reliable D call. This CDR3 has 11 residues. Per germline, CDR1 SGDLS and CDR2 YYNGEE. DNA for the CDR3: TGTGCCAGCAGCGTAGGGGCCAGCAGAGTTTTT. Its protein product is CASSVGASRVF. The complete variable domain, with remaining parts taken from reference TRBV9 and TRBJ1-3, reads DSGVTQTPKHLITATGQRVTLRCSPRSGDLSVYWYQQSLDQGLQFLIQYYNGEERAKGNILERFSAQQFPDLHSELNLSSLELGDSALYFCASSVGASRVFGEGSWLTVV.

This chain connects TRBV4-2 to TRBJ2-1, with 8 bases identical to TRBD2. The CDR3 is 15 amino acids. The V and J ends lost 2 bases and 6 bases, in that order; junction bases with no gene match: 6. The germline V gene has CDR1 LGHNA and CDR2 YNFKEQ. The CDR3 protein is CASSQSLAGINEQFF. The DNA of the CDR3 is TGTGCCAGCAGCCAATCTCTAGCGGGTATCAATGAGCAGTTCTTC.

The chain has TRBV28 and TRBJ1-5; TRBD1 matches at 9 bases. This CDR3 comprises 16 residues. Per germline, CDR1 MDHEN and CDR2 SYDVKM. Trimming removed 4 bases from V and 5 bases from J; junction bases left unmatched: 9. The CDR3 spells CASSSPRDREYQPQHF. CDR3 sequence (DNA): TGTGCCAGCAGTTCACCGCGGGACAGGGAATATCAGCCCCAGCATTTT.

This clone was seen a single time. The chain joins TRBV6-1 to TRBJ1-6; a possible D gene is TRBD1 (6 bases). This CDR3 is built from 15 residues. Trimming shortened V by 1 base and J by 7 bases, and 11 bases separated the two germline ends. The germline CDR1 and CDR2 sequences are MNHNS and SASEGT. The DNA of the CDR3 is TGTGCCAGCAGTGAAGTGGACAGAGCCAATTCACCCCTCCACTTT. Translation: CASSEVDRANSPLHF.

CDR3 loop: CASTGRGLEGYTF. In nucleotides, the CDR3 is TGTGCCAGCACGGGACGGGGGCTGGAAGGCTACACCTTC. The chain links TRBV28 to TRBJ1-2, with D maybe TRBD1 (6 bases). CDR1 and CDR2 (germline): MDHEN, SYDVKM. The CDR3 is 13 amino acids. The V end was cut by 7 bases, the J end by 8 bases, with 17 bases between.

This clone appeared a few times. The genes are TRBV7-7 and TRBJ2-2; 7 nucleotides align to TRBD1. The trim removed 5 bases at V and 3 bases at J, leaving 6 bases unmatched. The CDR3 totals 15 residues. From germline, CDR1 is SSHAT and CDR2 FNYEAQ (reference sequence). Here the CDR3 reads CASSRQGGDTGELFF. In DNA form, the CDR3 reads TGTGCCAGCAGCCGACAGGGCGGCGACACCGGGGAGCTGTTTTTT.

The chain has TRBV10-3 and TRBJ2-2, with D unresolved. Trimming stripped 4 bases from V and 3 bases from J, with 12 bases between. Per germline, CDR1 ENHRY and CDR2 SYGVKD. The CDR3 sequence is 15 residues long. The CDR3 sequence: CAISASTPHTGELFF. CDR3 nucleotides: TGTGCCATCAGTGCCTCGACTCCCCACACCGGGGAGCTGTTTTTT.

The V call is TRBV19, the J call TRBJ2-3; D unresolved. The CDR3 covers 16 residues. Per the germline V gene, CDR1 is LNHDA and CDR2 is SQIVND (reference sequence). Trimming took off 2 bases at V and 6 bases at J, with 18 bases between the two ends. The CDR3 DNA reads as TGTGCCAGTAGTATACGGGCCCCTCCGATGGGCGATACGCAGTATTTT. Its protein is CASSIRAPPMGDTQYF.

The rearrangement uses TRBV12-2 and TRBJ2-7; TRBD2 was called by the table and not checked on the DNA. TRBV12-2 is a pseudogene segment. CDR3 length: 17 residues. The CDR3 is CASRLGGGGRALYEQYF. The CDR3 coding sequence is TGTGCAAGTCGCTTAGGAGGAGGCGGGAGGGCCCTCTACGAGCAGTACTTC.

CDR3: CASNQLAGLDNEQFF. The CDR3 DNA sequence: TGTGCCAGCAATCAACTAGCGGGACTCGACAATGAGCAGTTCTTC. The rearrangement joins TRBV25-1 to TRBJ2-1; TRBD2 matches at 10 bases. V shed 7 bases and J 5 bases; nucleotides not matched to a gene: 8. The CDR3 totals 15 residues. Germline V gene sequence: CDR1 MGHDK, CDR2 SYGVNS.

V gene TRBV25-1 combines with J gene TRBJ2-7; TRBD1 aligns across 9 bases. From germline, CDR1 is MGHDK and CDR2 SYGVNS. This CDR3 region has 13 residues. V lost 5 bases and J lost 4; bases outside the gene matches: 3. The CDR3, as DNA: TGTGCCAGCAGTTTGGGACAGGGATACGAGCAGTACTTC. Translating gives CASSLGQGYEQYF.

The chain couples TRBV10-3 to TRBJ1-3; no clear D gene. Germline CDR1 and CDR2: ENHRY and SYGVKD. The ends were cut back, 5 bases at V and 0 bases at J, with 14 bases in the middle. The CDR3 consists of 16 residues. The CDR3 DNA reads as TGTGCCATCAGTCCCAACGGCGGAGGCTCTGGAAACACCATATATTTT. Translation: CAISPNGGGSGNTIYF.

This chain links TRBV7-2 with TRBJ1-3, with a tentative D call TRBD1 (6 bases). CDR1 is SGHTA, CDR2 FQGNSA, per germline. This CDR3 is 14 amino acids long. Trimming cost V 5 bases and J 0 bases, with 8 bases left between them. This CDR3 is CASSKQGSGNTIYF. The CDR3 DNA reads TGTGCCAGCAGCAAACAGGGCTCTGGAAACACCATATATTTT.

V and J are TRBV7-2 and TRBJ1-2, with D possibly matching TRBD1 (5 bases). The CDR3 sequence is 13 residues long. Germline V gene sequence: CDR1 SGHTA, CDR2 FQGNSA. V shed 5 bases and J shed 4 bases, with 11 bases lying between them. CDR3 region: CASSPPGPYGYTF. CDR3 DNA sequence: TGTGCCAGCAGCCCCCCGGGGCCCTATGGCTACACCTTC.

This clone was observed once. This rearrangement joins TRBV15 to TRBJ2-1; 8 positions agree with TRBD2. V gave up 4 bases and J gave up 3 bases; unmatched junction bases: 8. This CDR3 region has 16 residues. Germline values: CDR1 LNHNV, CDR2 YYDKDF (reference sequence). This chain's CDR3 is CATSTQLAVNYNEQFF. The CDR3 DNA reads as TGTGCCACCAGCACCCAACTAGCGGTAAACTACAATGAGCAGTTCTTC. Variable domain in full (rest from reference TRBV15 and TRBJ2-1): DAMVIQNPRYQVTQFGKPVTLSCSQTLNHNVMYWYQQKSSQAPKLLFHYYDKDFNNEADTPDNFQSRRPNTSFCFLDIRSPGLGDTAMYLCATSTQLAVNYNEQFFGPGTRLTVL.

The CDR3 nucleotides are TGTGCCAGCAGCCGCAATCCGGGAGGTTCACCCCTCCACTTT. This sequence encodes CASSRNPGGSPLHF. The chain joins TRBV5-4 to TRBJ1-6; D is unclear. This CDR3 contains 14 residues. V gave up 4 bases and J gave up 9 bases, with 14 bases separating them. Germline values: CDR1 SGHNT, CDR2 YYREEE (reference sequence).

The chain couples TRBV1 to TRBJ2-4; no DNA check was done on the table's D call, TRBD2. TRBV1 is designated a pseudogene. The CDR3 loop spans 17 amino acids. As DNA, the CDR3 is TGCACCAGCAGCCCCCGACTAGCGGTGATAGCCAAAAACATTCAGTACTTC. It yields the protein CTSSPRLAVIAKNIQYF.

This chain links TRBV5-4 with TRBJ2-1; 7 bases agree with TRBD2. Germline values: CDR1 SGHNT, CDR2 YYREEE (reference sequence). The V gene end was trimmed by 0 bases and the J gene end by 10 bases; junction bases not matched to a gene: 10. This CDR3 comprises 15 residues. The CDR3, as DNA: TGTGCCAGCAGCTTGGAGAGGACGGGGGGAGAGGAGCAGTTCTTC. It codes for CASSLERTGGEEQFF.

The J gene is TRBJ1-5, the V gene TRBV6-1; TRBD1 aligns across 7 bases. The V and J ends lost 7 bases and 3 bases, in that order; junction bases with no gene match: 3. Germline V CDR1 and CDR2: MNHNS, SASEGT. CDR3 length: 13 amino acids. This CDR3 reads CASKDRNNQPQHF. DNA for the CDR3: TGTGCCAGCAAGGACAGGAACAATCAGCCCCAGCATTTT.

The chain couples TRBV30 to TRBJ1-5, with TRBD1 as a possible D gene (5 bases). The CDR3 sequence is 14 residues long. V was pared by 0 bases and J by 6 bases, with 12 bases between. Germline CDR1 is GTSNPN and CDR2 is SVGIG (reference sequence). The CDR3 DNA is TGTGCCTGGAGTGTCGAGCAGGGTACTCAGCCCCAGCATTTT. It codes for CAWSVEQGTQPQHF. Complete variable domain (other parts from reference TRBV30 and TRBJ1-5): SQTIHQWPATLVQPVGSPLSLECTVEGTSNPNLYWYRQAAGRGLQLLFYSVGIGQISSEVPQNLSASRPQDRQFILSSKKLLLSDSGFYLCAWSVEQGTQPQHFGDGTRLSIL.

The chain uses TRBV30 and TRBJ1-3; D unclear. Trimming removed 1 base from V and 6 bases from J, with 13 bases in between. This CDR3 is built from 14 residues. Germline CDR1 GTSNPN, CDR2 SVGIG (reference sequence). CDR3 sequence: CAWSDWGDENTIYF. CDR3 in DNA: TGTGCCTGGAGTGACTGGGGTGACGAAAACACCATATATTTT.